One sample yielded the 25 T cell receptor beta chains listed below, sequenced in a study of blood T cells in healthy people across ages. Sample-barcoded 5' priming and a J-beta primer mix drove a second PCR of roughly 7 to 11 cycles. TCRdb ran MiXCR on the 5' RACE reads and lists one entry per CDR3 protein. The sample contains approximately 850,000 distinct CDR3 sequences, about 62% of which appear only once. Sequenced sample: blood. These receptors came from a man aged 25 to 40 in good health.

The chain is built from TRBV4-2 and TRBJ2-6; D is unresolved. Looked up from germline, CDR1 is LGHNA and CDR2 is YNFKEQ. V was clipped by 2 bases and J by 1 base, with 12 bases between them. There are 17 residues in the CDR3. In nucleotides, the CDR3 is TGTGCCAGCAGCCAAACCGGCGTCGTTTCTGGGGCCAACGTCCTGACTTTC. This encodes CASSQTGVVSGANVLTF.

The J gene is TRBJ2-7, the V gene TRBV20-1; D is undetermined. The CDR3 is 15 residues long. Between the trimmed V and J ends, which lost 0 bases and 0 bases, there was a span of 12 bases. Looked up from germline, CDR1 is DFQATT and CDR2 is SNEGSKA (reference sequence). The CDR3 DNA sequence: TGCAGTGCTAGAGATCCCGCAGGCAGCTCCTACGAGCAGTACTTC. It codes for CSARDPAGSSYEQYF.

Comments on this clonotype: At one end the junction does not follow the germline gene, possibly because of a read error. CDR3 in amino acids: CVSSLSTGLRSGANVLTF. The CDR3 coding sequence is TGTGTCAGCAGCTTAAGTACAGGACTCCGCTCTGGGGCCAACGTCCTGACTTTC. The chain has TRBV7-9 and TRBJ2-6; D tentatively fits TRBD1 or TRBD2 (5 bases each). CDR1 SEHNR and CDR2 FQNEAQ come from the germline V gene (reference sequence). The CDR3 covers 18 residues.

As DNA, the CDR3 is TGTGCCAGCAGCTTAAGGGACAGGGGTTCCTACAATGAGCAGTTCTTC. Its protein is CASSLRDRGSYNEQFF. This chain connects TRBV7-8 to TRBJ2-1; 10 bases fit TRBD1. Germline V gives CDR1 SGHVS, CDR2 FQNEAQ. The CDR3 covers 16 residues. The junction had 2 bases not matched to a gene; V was cut back by 2 bases and J by 1 base.

The rearrangement joins TRBV28 to TRBJ1-2; tentative D call: TRBD1 (6 bases). Per the germline V gene, CDR1 is MDHEN and CDR2 is SYDVKM. The CDR3 extends over 15 amino acids. Trimming left V 3 bases short and J 4 bases short, with 15 bases between. The CDR3 bases are TGTGCCAGCAGTTTTGGTGGGGGCAATATCTATGGCTACACCTTC. As protein: CASSFGGGNIYGYTF.

This clonotype was seen more than once but under ten times. The gene calls are TRBV7-2 and TRBJ2-5; D uncertain. This CDR3 has 14 residues. V was cut by 5 bases and J by 5 bases, with 15 bases left in between. Germline V gives CDR1 SGHTA, CDR2 FQGNSA. CDR3 in amino acids: CASSLDTPLETQYF. In DNA form, the CDR3 reads TGTGCCAGCAGCCTCGATACGCCTCTGGAGACCCAGTACTTC.

The chain recombines TRBV7-6 with TRBJ2-3, with 8 bases aligning to TRBD2. V shed 3 bases and J 4 bases; nucleotides not matched to a gene: 6. This CDR3 has 15 amino acids. CDR1 and CDR2 from the germline V gene are SGHVS and FNYEAQ. CDR3 protein: CASSFRVAGPDTQYF. The CDR3 DNA sequence: TGTGCCAGCAGCTTTAGAGTAGCGGGGCCAGATACGCAGTATTTT.

In its sample, this clonotype was seen a few times. This rearrangement joins TRBV6-2 or TRBV6-3 to TRBJ2-5; 7 bases are shared with TRBD2. The CDR3 has 15 residues. With 5 bases clipped from V and 1 base from J, the junction kept 7 bases outside the gene matches. Germline V gene sequence: CDR1 MNHEY, CDR2 SVGEGT. The CDR3 sequence: CASSKASSGQETQYF. In DNA, the CDR3 is TGTGCCAGCAGTAAAGCGTCTAGCGGCCAAGAGACCCAGTACTTC.

In its sample, this clonotype was seen many times. The V gene is TRBV20-1, the J gene TRBJ2-3; possible D gene TRBD2, 7 bases. V shed 5 bases and J shed 4 bases, with 19 bases lying between them. CDR1 DFQATT and CDR2 SNEGSKA come from the germline V gene (reference sequence). The length of the CDR3 is 15 residues. CDR3 bases: TGCAGTGCTCCCGCGATGGCGGGGGCCGCAGATACGCAGTATTTT. Its translation: CSAPAMAGAADTQYF.

V gene TRBV29-1 combines with J gene TRBJ2-7; 13 bases agree with TRBD2. The CDR3 sequence is 15 residues long. Trimming removed 5 bases from V and 3 bases from J; junction bases left unmatched: 7. Germline loops: CDR1 SQVTM, CDR2 ANQGSEA. CDR3 protein: CSVFGTSGDLYEQYF. The CDR3 DNA reads as TGCAGCGTTTTCGGGACTAGCGGGGATCTCTACGAGCAGTACTTC.

The J gene is TRBJ2-4, the V gene TRBV10-1; D perhaps matches TRBD2 (5 bases). The J call is doubtful: the DNA matches TRBJ2-7 better. The CDR3 has 15 amino acids. From germline, CDR1 is WNHNN and CDR2 SYGVQD (reference sequence). The CDR3 DNA is TGCGCCAGCAGTGAGTCGGAGGACGGATCCTACGAGCAGTACTTC. This encodes CASSESEDGSYEQYF.

The V gene is TRBV20-1, the J gene TRBJ2-1; a possible D gene is TRBD2 (5 bases). V lost 5 bases, J lost 1 base, and 12 bases lay in between. Per germline, CDR1 DFQATT and CDR2 SNEGSKA (reference sequence). The CDR3 has 14 residues. The CDR3 nucleotides are TGCAGTGCTCGAATGACTATATCCTACAATGAGCAGTTCTTC. Its translation is CSARMTISYNEQFF.

DNA of the CDR3: TGTGCCAGCAGCTTAGAAGGCAGGGGGCGGGGCGAGCAGTACTTC. It is translated as CASSLEGRGRGEQYF. The chain carries TRBV7-2 and TRBJ2-4; TRBD1 matches 8 bases. The J call may be wrong; the DNA end is better matched by TRBJ2-7. Germline V gene sequence: CDR1 SGHTA, CDR2 FQGNSA. This CDR3 contains 15 residues.

The chain recombines TRBV20-1 with TRBJ1-1; perhaps TRBD1 as D (5 bases). CDR1 and CDR2 (germline): DFQATT, SNEGSKA (reference sequence). V lost 3 bases and J lost 5, with 13 bases in between. The CDR3 contains 13 residues. DNA for the CDR3: TGCAGTGCTAGTGCATCCCGGGGGACTGAAGCTTTCTTT. Translation: CSASASRGTEAFF.

CDR3 sequence (DNA): TGTGCCAGCAGTTTAATGGCAGATAACACCGGGGAGCTGTTTTTT. Its translation is CASSLMADNTGELFF. The chain employs TRBV12-3 or TRBV12-4 and TRBJ2-2; D gene ambiguous. The CDR3 runs 15 residues. Trimming took 2 bases from V and 2 from J, leaving 9 bases between them.

This chain connects TRBV29-1 to TRBJ1-1; TRBD1 might be the D (5 bases). Germline V lookup: CDR1 SQVTM, CDR2 ANQGSEA. Trimming pared 5 bases from V and 3 bases from J, leaving 13 bases between. The CDR3 contains 13 residues. The CDR3 sequence: CSVPDQGDTEAFF. The CDR3 DNA follows: TGCAGCGTTCCTGACCAAGGGGACACTGAAGCTTTCTTT.

This clonotype was counted a single time. The V call is TRBV5-1, the J call TRBJ2-7; TRBD1 is a possible D gene (6 bases). The J call may be faulty, since TRBJ2-5 better matches the DNA end. Germline lookup yields CDR1 SGHRS and CDR2 YFSETQ. The CDR3 runs 16 residues. CDR3 residues: CASSLDSAQGGETQYF. The CDR3 region has the DNA TGCGCCAGCAGCTTGGACAGTGCCCAAGGGGGAGAGACCCAGTACTTC.

V is TRBV3-1 and J is TRBJ2-1; 10 bases are shared with TRBD2. Germline V lookup: CDR1 LGHDT, CDR2 YNNKEL (reference sequence). This CDR3 comprises 15 residues. The V segment lost 0 bases and the J segment 10 bases; nucleotides outside the gene matches: 6. The CDR3 region is CASSQDSAGGREQFF. In nucleotides, the CDR3 is TGTGCCAGCAGCCAAGATTCAGCGGGGGGGCGCGAGCAGTTCTTC.

The CDR3 DNA reads TGCAGTGCTAGTGGGACTACTTATGAGCAGTTCTTC. Translating it yields CSASGTTYEQFF. The J gene is TRBJ2-1, the V gene TRBV20-1, with 7 bases aligning to TRBD2. V lost 3 bases, J lost 8 bases, and 4 bases stayed unmatched. Germline-derived CDR1 and CDR2 are DFQATT and SNEGSKA (reference sequence). The CDR3 sequence is 12 residues long.

The table lists this clonotype with a few counts. V usage is TRBV27 and J usage is TRBJ2-3; the D gene could be TRBD1 or TRBD2 (5 bases each). V was clipped by 3 bases and J by 7 bases, with 11 bases between them. The CDR3 sequence is 13 residues long. The germline CDR1 and CDR2 sequences are MNHEY and SMNVEV (reference sequence). Here the CDR3 DNA reads TGTGCCAGCAGTTTGACCGGGGCCCATACGCAGTATTTT. Translated: CASSLTGAHTQYF.

This clonotype was seen a few times. The chain carries TRBV27 and TRBJ2-3, with D possibly being TRBD1 (5 bases). The CDR3 covers 14 residues. Germline lookup yields CDR1 MNHEY and CDR2 SMNVEV (reference sequence). V lost 6 bases, J lost 6 bases, and 16 bases lay in between. CDR3 sequence (DNA): TGTGCCAGCAGCCGCGTAAGGGGCTTGGATACGCAGTATTTT. Encoded protein: CASSRVRGLDTQYF.

This clonotype was seen only once. A single base separates this from a much larger clone, so it may be a read error. This chain joins TRBV4-3 and TRBJ1-1; tentatively, D is TRBD1 (5 bases). Per germline, CDR1 LGHNA and CDR2 YSLEER. This CDR3 is 14 amino acids long. Between the trimmed V and J ends, which lost 4 bases and 4 bases, there was a span of 13 bases. The CDR3 DNA reads as TGCGCCAGCAGCCCCGGGAGGGGATCCACTGAAGCTTTCTTT. Encoded protein: CASSPGRGSTEAFF.

The chain is built from TRBV6-2 or TRBV6-3 and TRBJ2-3; D is possibly TRBD2 (6 bases). CDR3 length: 14 amino acids. The germline V and J ends were trimmed by 5 bases and 3 bases, with 12 bases remaining between them. The germline V gene encodes CDR1 MNHEY and CDR2 SVGEGT. The CDR3 DNA reads as TGTGCCAGCAGTGTGGACTATACAACAGATACGCAGTATTTT. Amino acid sequence: CASSVDYTTDTQYF.

For this clonotype: At one of its ends the junction is not consistent with the germline gene, which may arise from a read error. This sequence joins TRBV13 and TRBJ1-2, with TRBD1 matching over 7 bases. This CDR3 is built from 16 residues. Germline loops: CDR1 PRHDT, CDR2 FYEKMQ (reference sequence). The CDR3 coding sequence is TGTGTCAGCAGCTTACAACCACAGGGGACTAACTATGGCTACACCTTC. Translating gives CVSSLQPQGTNYGYTF.

The chain has TRBV12-3 or TRBV12-4 and TRBJ2-7; perhaps TRBD2 as D (5 bases). The V and J ends lost 6 bases and 1 base respectively, with 19 bases between them. The CDR3 has 16 amino acids. The CDR3 protein is CASSRLQRTESYEQYF. In DNA form, the CDR3 reads TGTGCCAGCAGCCGACTACAACGGACGGAATCCTACGAGCAGTACTTC.